This is a list of T cell receptor beta chains from one sample in a study of OX40 agonist ivuxolimab in advanced cancers. This table comes from immunoSEQ multiplex PCR, and its TCRdb copy is limited to in-frame clones, with some not included. In the table there are about 83,000 clones, 85% of which are singletons. This sample comprised CD4+ or CD8+ T cells sorted from blood, obtained in a trial of the OX40 agonist ivuxolimab. These receptors all come from an adult with an advanced solid tumor such as melanoma, head and neck, liver or kidney cancer. Both conserved end residues are trimmed from each CDR3. Each record gives: J gene, V gene, CDR3 protein.

TRBJ2-1 | TRBV19 | ASSPYLGGTGGNEQF
TRBJ2-4 | TRBV7-2 | ASSLALGGGTPGVQY
TRBJ1-2 | TRBV7-2 | ASSFEGAGGYT
TRBJ1-2 | TRBV19 | ASSIRPGNYGYT
TRBJ2-1 | TRBV13 | ASNPGLAEHNEQF
TRBJ1-6 | TRBV7-9 | ASSLRTGFNSPLH
TRBJ1-1 | TRBV6-5 | ASSLGQWNTEAF
TRBJ2-3 | TRBV5-1 | ASSLAQGATDTQY
TRBJ2-2 | TRBV4-2 | ASSQTPGQGGTGELF
TRBJ1-4 | TRBV19 | ASSTSETTNEKLF
TRBJ1-2 | TRBV6-1 | ASSALPNYGYT
TRBJ1-3 | TRBV7-2 | ASSDYSGSGNTIY
TRBJ1-1 | TRBV7-8 | ASSFLGAGRMNTEAF
TRBJ2-7 | TRBV9 | ASSVGGTSGGVYEQY
TRBJ1-2 | TRBV6-1 | ASSMEGGRYGYT
TRBJ1-2 | TRBV7-2 | ASSSGQLYGYT
TRBJ2-7 | TRBV4-3 | ASSQDMALSGSEQY
TRBJ2-7 | TRBV4-3 | ASSQGGGLYNEQY
TRBJ2-1 | TRBV5-1 | ASRRLAGTNGNEQF
TRBJ2-7 | TRBV6-1 | ASSEPGYSYEQY
TRBJ1-4 | TRBV4-3 | ASSKQGGDEKLF
TRBJ2-2 | TRBV5-1 | ASSLLGPNTGELF
TRBJ2-2 | TRBV9 | ASSVDGGSPNTGELF
TRBJ1-5 | TRBV7-5 | ASSPDRNQPQH
TRBJ1-6 | TRBV19 | ASSITGSNSPLH
TRBJ2-5 | TRBV7-2 | ASSPSGIAGGGETQY
TRBJ2-5 | TRBV5-4 | ASSWSTTQETQY
TRBJ2-7 | TRBV29-1 | SVRKGGDLYDEQY
TRBJ1-5 | TRBV12-5 | ASGPGGYSNQPQH
TRBJ1-5 | TRBV7-9 | ASSLIPQGALDQPQH
TRBJ1-1 | TRBV6-5 | ASSQTGNTEAF
TRBJ1-4 | TRBV5-1 | ASSQLGAATNEKLF
TRBJ1-2 | TRBV6-5 | ASSYSTSTGFGYT
TRBJ2-5 | TRBV5-4 | ASSSPSGGPYQETQY
TRBJ1-2 | TRBV25-1 | ASSKGAPTGYGYT
TRBJ2-7 | TRBV27 | ASSPTTRTTYYEQY
TRBJ2-7 | TRBV27 | ASSRSSGQSYEQY
TRBJ1-6 | TRBV11-3 | ASSLDRYSPLH
TRBJ1-5 | TRBV6-1 | ASSQVPNQPQH